The next 16 T cell receptor beta chains were all read from a single sample in a study of shared clonotypes between healthy human individuals. Sequenced by immunoSEQ multiplex PCR; TCRdb stores in-frame clones only, minus some. The table has about 770,000 clones, approximately 77% seen once. The sample consisted of memory CD4+ T cells sorted from blood. Subset described: CD45RA-negative fraction. These receptors were taken from a woman aged 25-40 years in good health.

The genes are TRBV10-3 and TRBJ2-1, with a possible D match to TRBD2 (5 bases). The CDR3 loop spans 14 amino acids. V was shortened by 4 bases and J by 2 bases, with 9 bases between the two germline ends. In germline, CDR1 is ENHRY, CDR2 SYGVKD. CDR3 DNA sequence: TGTGCCATCAGTGCCAGCGGAACCTACAATGAGCAGTTCTTC. Its protein is CAISASGTYNEQFF.

The V and J genes are TRBV5-1 and TRBJ2-4; D possibly corresponds to TRBD1 (5 bases). The ends were cut back, 1 base at V and 0 bases at J, with 11 bases in the middle. The CDR3 is 16 amino acids. Looked up from germline, CDR1 is SGHRS and CDR2 is YFSETQ. The CDR3 sequence: CASSLSLDTAKNIQYF. For the CDR3, the DNA is TGCGCCAGCAGCTTGTCCCTGGACACAGCCAAAAACATTCAGTACTTC.

CDR3 protein: CASSILVEGELFF. The CDR3 DNA follows: TGTGCCAGTAGTATCTTGGTGGAGGGGGAGCTGTTTTTT. This chain connects TRBV19 to TRBJ2-2; D remains ambiguous. CDR1 is LNHDA, CDR2 SQIVND, per germline (reference sequence). There are 13 residues in the CDR3. Between the trimmed V and J ends, which lost 3 bases and 8 bases, there was a span of 10 bases.

This chain joins TRBV18 and TRBJ1-5; D is ambiguous. CDR1 is KGHSH and CDR2 is LQKENI in the germline V gene. Between the trimmed V and J ends, which lost 1 base and 1 base, there was a span of 5 bases. The length of the CDR3 is 14 residues. DNA of the CDR3: TGTGCCAGCTCACCACTCAGGAGCAATCAGCCCCAGCATTTT. Protein sequence: CASSPLRSNQPQHF.

This rearrangement joins TRBV2 to TRBJ2-7; possibly TRBD1 for D (6 bases). Trimming pared 5 bases from V and 6 bases from J, leaving 17 bases between. This CDR3 spans 14 amino acids. Looked up from germline, CDR1 is SNHLY and CDR2 is FYNNEI. CDR3 sequence reads: CASSPRLTGSEQYF. CDR3 sequence (DNA): TGTGCCAGCAGTCCCCGACTTACAGGGTCCGAGCAGTACTTC. The full variable domain, rest sourced from reference TRBV2 and TRBJ2-7, is EPEVTQTPSHQVTQMGQEVILRCVPISNHLYFYWYRQILGQKVEFLVSFYNNEISEKSEIFDDQFSVERPDGSNFTLKIRSTKLEDSAMYFCASSPRLTGSEQYFGPGTRLTVT.

This chain links TRBV7-9 with TRBJ2-2; D is unclear. The CDR3 extends over 15 amino acids. CDR1 is SEHNR and CDR2 is FQNEAQ in the germline V gene (reference sequence). V was cut by 2 bases and J by 2 bases, with 9 bases left in between. The CDR3: CASSLFDANTGELFF. CDR3 nucleotides: TGTGCCAGCAGCTTATTTGATGCTAACACCGGGGAGCTGTTTTTT.

The V and J genes are TRBV7-9 and TRBJ1-1; D uncertain. Germline lookup yields CDR1 SEHNR and CDR2 FQNEAQ (reference sequence). Between the trimmed V and J ends, which lost 4 bases and 2 bases, there was a span of 8 bases. This CDR3 has 13 amino acids. The CDR3 DNA reads as TGTGCCAGCAGCTACGGACGCAACACTGAAGCTTTCTTT. Translating gives CASSYGRNTEAFF.

Here the CDR3 reads CASSVGGTGSRNTEAFF. DNA of the CDR3: TGTGCCAGCAGCGTAGGCGGGACAGGGTCCCGAAACACTGAAGCTTTCTTT. The chain combines TRBV9 with TRBJ1-1; 9 bases align to TRBD1. The germline V gene encodes CDR1 SGDLS and CDR2 YYNGEE. This CDR3 contains 17 residues. The trim removed 0 bases at V and 2 bases at J, leaving 8 bases unmatched.

Of note for this clone: This may come from a read error, since a much larger clone is one base off. V and J are TRBV19 and TRBJ2-1; 8 bases are shared with TRBD2. The junction had 3 bases not matched to a gene; V was cut back by 5 bases and J by 0 bases. The CDR3 consists of 15 residues. The V gene's germline CDR1 is LNHDA and CDR2 SQIVND (reference sequence). In DNA form, the CDR3 reads TGTGCCAGTAGTCCCGGGACTAGCTCCTACAATGAGCAGTTCTTC. Its translation is CASSPGTSSYNEQFF.

V usage is TRBV15 and J usage is TRBJ2-2, with 13 bases matching TRBD2. CDR3 length equals 16 residues. The ends lost 1 base at V and 9 bases at J; junction bases unmatched: 5. Germline-derived CDR1 and CDR2 are LNHNV and YYDKDF (reference sequence). CDR3 sequence reads: CATSRARTSGSRELFF. DNA for the CDR3: TGTGCCACCAGCAGAGCGCGGACTAGCGGGAGTAGGGAGCTGTTTTTT.

This chain connects TRBV6-6 to TRBJ2-7, with TRBD1 matching 10 bases. Germline V gene lookup returns CDR1 MNHNY and CDR2 SVGAGI (reference sequence). V shed 5 bases and J 6 bases; nucleotides not matched to a gene: 10. The CDR3 sequence is 15 residues long. The CDR3 protein is CASSDPGTGVGEQYF. The CDR3 DNA follows: TGTGCCAGCAGTGATCCCGGGACAGGGGTCGGCGAGCAGTACTTC.

The V call is TRBV7-9, the J call TRBJ2-7; the D gene is possibly TRBD2 (5 bases). CDR3 length: 14 residues. V dropped 2 bases and J dropped 4 bases, with 12 bases sitting between them. Germline V gives CDR1 SEHNR, CDR2 FQNEAQ (reference sequence). The CDR3: CASSLQEDSYEQYF. The CDR3 DNA sequence: TGTGCCAGCAGCTTACAGGAGGATTCATACGAGCAGTACTTC.

CDR3 in amino acids: CASSLGATGGTQYF. The CDR3 nucleotides are TGTGCCAGCAGCTTAGGAGCAACAGGGGGGACCCAGTACTTC. J is TRBJ2-5 and V is TRBV11-2; TRBD1 agrees at 8 bases. V shed 1 base, J shed 7 bases, and the junction held 5 bases outside the gene matches. Germline loops: CDR1 SGHAT, CDR2 FQNNGV. The CDR3 has 14 amino acids.

The chain couples TRBV18 to TRBJ1-3; D is uncertain. Per germline, CDR1 KGHSH and CDR2 LQKENI. V gave up 4 bases and J gave up 5 bases, with 21 bases separating them. The length of the CDR3 is 17 residues. The chain's CDR3 is CASSLKSKGGSRNTIYF. In nucleotides, the CDR3 is TGTGCCAGCTCACTAAAATCCAAGGGAGGTTCGAGAAACACCATATATTTT.

The chain recombines TRBV5-1 with TRBJ2-6, with D perhaps TRBD1 (6 bases). Germline CDR1 reads SGHRS; CDR2 reads YFSETQ. The CDR3 extends over 19 amino acids. V lost 0 bases and J 0 bases, leaving 16 bases between the germline ends. CDR3 loop: CASSLVFRDTRSGANVLTF. The CDR3 DNA is TGCGCCAGCAGCTTGGTATTTCGGGACACACGCTCTGGGGCCAACGTCCTGACTTTC. Using reference TRBV5-1 and TRBJ2-6 for the parts outside the CDR3, the full variable domain is KAGVTQTPRYLIKTRGQQVTLSCSPISGHRSVSWYQQTPGQGLQFLFEYFSETQRNKGNFPGRFSGRQFSNSRSEMNVSTLELGDSALYLCASSLVFRDTRSGANVLTFGAGSRLTVL.

This clone has more than one count but fewer than ten. The chain recombines TRBV28 with TRBJ1-2; D gene ambiguous. There are 12 residues in the CDR3. Germline assignment: CDR1 MDHEN and CDR2 SYDVKM. V shed 9 bases and J shed 8 bases, with 16 bases lying between them. CDR3 residues: CASTTVGLGYTF. The CDR3 bases are TGTGCCAGTACGACGGTAGGGTTGGGCTACACCTTC.